Below are 17 T cell receptor beta chains sequenced from a single sample in a study of PD-1 blockade in classical Hodgkin lymphoma. No patient escaped relapse after autologous stem cell transplantation, and brentuximab vedotin exposure varied. Profiling relied on immunoSEQ multiplex PCR, and the TCRdb table lists in-frame clones only, not all of them. The profile shows around 30,000 clones, roughly 82% of them singletons. Sequencing used peripheral blood mononuclear cells (PBMCs), obtained at baseline. The receptors were sampled from a human donor with classical Hodgkin lymphoma.

The CDR3 here is CASSVERSLPGHYGYTF. DNA for the CDR3: TGTGCCAGCAGCGTAGAAAGGTCGCTCCCCGGACATTATGGCTACACCTTC. This chain connects TRBV9 to TRBJ1-2, with D maybe TRBD1 (5 bases). Germline V gene data show CDR1 as SGDLS and CDR2 as YYNGEE. The CDR3 loop spans 17 amino acids. The ends were cut back, 0 bases at V and 5 bases at J, with 20 bases in the middle.

The J gene is TRBJ2-7, the V gene TRBV15; 8 bases map to TRBD1. Germline assignment: CDR1 LNHNV and CDR2 YYDKDF (reference sequence). This CDR3 region has 14 residues. V shed 6 bases and J 7 bases; nucleotides not matched to a gene: 11. CDR3 coding DNA: TGTGCCACCAGGAACGGACAGGGCTTTGGAGAGCAGTACTTC. Its translation: CATRNGQGFGEQYF.

The rearrangement links TRBV6-5 to TRBJ1-4; 9 nucleotides agree with TRBD1. Germline V lookup: CDR1 MNHEY, CDR2 SVGAGI. J was trimmed by 8 bases and V by 7 bases; bases with no gene match: 8. The CDR3 consists of 14 residues. This chain's CDR3 is CASNTGGGREKLFF. The DNA of the CDR3 is TGTGCCAGCAATACAGGGGGCGGAAGGGAAAAACTGTTTTTT.

The rearrangement uses TRBV28 and TRBJ1-1; 7 bases agree with TRBD1. Germline lookup yields CDR1 MDHEN and CDR2 SYDVKM. This CDR3 is 15 amino acids long. The V segment lost 4 bases and the J segment 1 base; nucleotides outside the gene matches: 6. CDR3 sequence: CASSSMGQSNTEAFF. CDR3 DNA: TGTGCCAGCAGTTCAATGGGACAGTCGAACACTGAAGCTTTCTTT.

This clone occurred once. The chain is built from TRBV9 and TRBJ1-1; no clear D. V lost 0 bases and J lost 5, with 11 bases in between. CDR3 size: 14 residues. Germline V gene data show CDR1 as SGDLS and CDR2 as YYNGEE. The CDR3 sequence is CASSVGGPGTEAFF. The CDR3 DNA reads TGTGCCAGCAGCGTAGGTGGACCTGGGACTGAAGCTTTCTTT.

CDR3 nucleotide sequence: TGTGCCAGCAGTTACTCAGGGCGGACGGAGACCCAGTACTTC. This sequence encodes CASSYSGRTETQYF. This sequence joins TRBV6-5 and TRBJ2-5; D gene unclear. The V gene's germline CDR1 is MNHEY and CDR2 SVGAGI. The CDR3 contains 14 residues. The V end lost 0 bases, the J end lost 5 bases, and 10 bases lay between the germline ends.

This rearrangement joins TRBV6-5 to TRBJ2-3, with 8 bases that match TRBD2. This CDR3 has 15 amino acids. CDR1 and CDR2 (germline): MNHEY, SVGAGI. Germline trimming cut 5 bases from V and 9 bases from J; bases unmatched to any gene: 13. The CDR3: CASSRTAGETGTQYF. The CDR3 nucleotides are TGTGCCAGCAGTCGTACAGCGGGGGAGACCGGAACGCAGTATTTT.

The chain is built from TRBV4-2 and TRBJ1-1, with 7 nucleotides matching TRBD1. Germline-derived CDR1 and CDR2 are LGHNA and YNFKEQ. V was pared by 4 bases and J by 0 bases, with 5 bases of the junction left unmatched. This CDR3 is built from 15 residues. CDR3 in amino acids: CASSPRQGMNTEAFF. In nucleotides, the CDR3 is TGTGCCAGCAGCCCAAGACAGGGAATGAACACTGAAGCTTTCTTT.

This clone showed up just once. The CDR3 nucleotides are TGTGCCAGCAGTCCAGGGGATTACTACAATGAGCAGTTCTTC. It specifies CASSPGDYYNEQFF. The chain joins TRBV2 to TRBJ2-1; D may be TRBD1 (6 bases). Germline V gives CDR1 SNHLY, CDR2 FYNNEI. V lost 5 bases, J lost 3 bases, and 11 bases lay in between. There are 14 residues in the CDR3.

The rearrangement uses TRBV7-9 and TRBJ1-2; D possibly corresponds to TRBD1 (5 bases). V shed 6 bases and J shed 4 bases, with 12 bases lying between them. CDR1 is SEHNR and CDR2 is FQNEAQ in the germline V gene (reference sequence). The CDR3 is made up of 13 amino acids. CDR3 in DNA: TGTGCCAGCAGTGCGGGACCACCCTATGGCTACACCTTC. Residues: CASSAGPPYGYTF.

This clone was seen more than once but under ten times. The rearrangement uses TRBV2 and TRBJ2-2, with D unclear. V was shortened by 10 bases and J by 3 bases, with 9 bases between the two germline ends. Germline values: CDR1 SNHLY, CDR2 FYNNEI. CDR3 size: 12 residues. CDR3 nucleotide sequence: TGTGCCACGAAGGCGGACACCGGGGAGCTGTTTTTT. Protein sequence: CATKADTGELFF.

This chain links TRBV5-6 with TRBJ1-2; D is undetermined. The germline V gene has CDR1 SGHDT and CDR2 YYEEEE. This CDR3 contains 12 residues. V was clipped by 6 bases and J by 8 bases, with 14 bases between them. This CDR3 reads CASTFNWEGYTF. Written as DNA, the CDR3 is TGTGCCAGCACCTTCAACTGGGAAGGCTACACCTTC.

This chain connects TRBV5-1 to TRBJ1-2, with TRBD1 matching 7 bases. V gave up 0 bases and J gave up 6 bases; unmatched junction bases: 5. The CDR3 spans 14 residues. CDR1 is SGHRS, CDR2 YFSETQ, per germline. The CDR3 sequence is CASSLATGVDGYTF. The CDR3 DNA reads TGCGCCAGCAGCTTGGCCACAGGGGTCGATGGCTACACCTTC.

This chain connects TRBV9 to TRBJ1-4, with D maybe TRBD1 (5 bases). This CDR3 is 16 amino acids long. Germline CDR1 reads SGDLS; CDR2 reads YYNGEE. V was trimmed by 0 bases and J by 5 bases, leaving 14 bases between them. CDR3 sequence: CASSVGRGNLNEKLFF. The CDR3, as DNA: TGTGCCAGCAGCGTAGGGAGGGGAAACCTCAATGAAAAACTGTTTTTT.

This chain connects TRBV6-1 to TRBJ2-5, with no clear D. From germline, CDR1 is MNHNS and CDR2 SASEGT. The CDR3 spans 11 residues. V was clipped by 5 bases and J by 5 bases, with 6 bases between them. The CDR3 coding sequence is TGTGCCAGCAGTTACGGGGAGACCCAGTACTTC. Its protein product is CASSYGETQYF.

J is TRBJ2-3 and V is TRBV14; the D is unclear. V gave up 1 base and J gave up 4 bases, with 6 bases separating them. Germline CDR1 and CDR2: SGHDN and FVKESK. The CDR3 consists of 13 residues. CDR3 in DNA: TGTGCCAGCAGCCAAGGTAGCCCAGATACGCAGTATTTT. Amino acid sequence: CASSQGSPDTQYF. Variable domain in full (rest from reference TRBV14 and TRBJ2-3): EAGVTQFPSHSVIEKGQTVTLRCDPISGHDNLYWYRRVMGKEIKFLLHFVKESKQDESGMPNNRFLAERTGGTYSTLKVQPAELEDSGVYFCASSQGSPDTQYFGPGTRLTVL.

A note on this clone: Relative to the germline gene, one junction end is altered; a read error may explain this. The chain employs TRBV13 and TRBJ2-2, with D tentatively TRBD2 (5 bases). Per germline, CDR1 PRHDT and CDR2 FYEKMQ (reference sequence). The CDR3 is made up of 13 amino acids. The CDR3 DNA follows: TGTGCCAGCAGCCTAGGACTGGTCGGGGAGCTGTTTTTT. Amino acid sequence: CASSLGLVGELFF.